The 28 T cell receptor beta chains presented below share a single source sample, sequenced in a study of cytomegalovirus exposure and HLA in healthy donors. Both 60 Vbeta primers and 13 Jbeta primers went into the PCR. Repertoires were generated with immunoSEQ multiplex PCR, while TCRdb's copy carries only in-frame clones and drops some. The table includes approximately 280,000 clones, over 85% detected once. The sequencing input was PBMCs. These TCRs come from a woman younger than 30 in good health and CMV-seronegative.

The count of this clone is one. The J gene is TRBJ2-1, the V gene TRBV7-3; the match to TRBD2 covers 9 bases. Unmatched junction bases numbered 9, after V lost 5 bases and J lost 10 bases. CDR1 SGHTA and CDR2 FQGTGA come from the germline V gene. This CDR3 is built from 14 residues. The CDR3: CASSPAGLAGEQFF. The CDR3 region has the DNA TGTGCCAGCAGCCCCGCGGGGCTAGCGGGGGAGCAGTTCTTC. The full variable domain, completed using reference TRBV7-3 and TRBJ2-1, is GAGVSQTPSNKVTEKGKYVELRCDPISGHTALYWYRQSLGQGPEFLIYFQGTGAADDSGLPNDRFFAVRPEGSVSTLKIQRTERGDSAVYLCASSPAGLAGEQFFGPGTRLTVL.

The CDR3: CASSGGLTKNTEAFF. The CDR3 nucleotides read TGTGCCAGCAGCGGGGGACTGACGAAGAACACTGAAGCTTTCTTT. V and J are TRBV7-9 and TRBJ1-1, with D tentatively TRBD1 (5 bases). Trimming left V 5 bases short and J 1 base short, with 14 bases between. This CDR3 spans 15 amino acids. CDR1 is SEHNR, CDR2 FQNEAQ, per germline (reference sequence). Full variable domain (missing parts from reference TRBV7-9 and TRBJ1-1): DTGVSQNPRHKITKRGQNVTFRCDPISEHNRLYWYRQTLGQGPEFLTYFQNEAQLEKSRLLSDRFSAERPKGSFSTLEIQRTEQGDSAMYLCASSGGLTKNTEAFFGQGTRLTVV.

The rearrangement links TRBV20-1 to TRBJ2-7; perhaps TRBD2 as D (6 bases). The V end was cut by 6 bases, the J end by 2 bases, with 8 bases between. CDR3 size: 11 residues. CDR1 DFQATT and CDR2 SNEGSKA come from the germline V gene (reference sequence). CDR3 DNA sequence: TGCAGTGCCGGGACTCCCTACGAGCAGTACTTC. It encodes CSAGTPYEQYF.

V usage is TRBV7-9 and J usage is TRBJ1-1; 10 bases are shared with TRBD1. Germline CDR1 SEHNR, CDR2 FQNEAQ (reference sequence). Trimming cost V 5 bases and J 4 bases; bases outside gene matches: 10. CDR3 length: 16 amino acids. The DNA of the CDR3 is TGTGCCAGCAGCCGCTGGCGGGACAGGGGAGTCACTGAAGCTTTCTTT. Its protein product is CASSRWRDRGVTEAFF. The full variable domain, with the rest looked up from reference TRBV7-9 and TRBJ1-1, is DTGVSQNPRHKITKRGQNVTFRCDPISEHNRLYWYRQTLGQGPEFLTYFQNEAQLEKSRLLSDRFSAERPKGSFSTLEIQRTEQGDSAMYLCASSRWRDRGVTEAFFGQGTRLTVV.

J is TRBJ1-1 and V is TRBV5-1; D is possibly TRBD1 (6 bases). V was trimmed by 2 bases and J by 8 bases, leaving 7 bases between them. This CDR3 has 11 amino acids. Per the germline V gene, CDR1 is SGHRS and CDR2 is YFSETQ. CDR3 protein: CASSLGGEAFF. In DNA form, the CDR3 reads TGCGCCAGCAGCTTAGGGGGAGAAGCTTTCTTT.

The genes are TRBV2 and TRBJ1-2; weak D call: TRBD1 (5 bases). The CDR3 spans 12 residues. Trimming stripped 8 bases from V and 3 bases from J, with 10 bases between. Germline V lookup: CDR1 SNHLY, CDR2 FYNNEI. CDR3 sequence reads: CASRGGDYGYTF. In nucleotides, the CDR3 is TGTGCCAGCCGGGGGGGGGACTATGGCTACACCTTC.

The chain recombines TRBV5-1 with TRBJ2-7, with D hard to call. CDR3 length: 13 residues. CDR1 SGHRS and CDR2 YFSETQ come from the germline V gene. Trimming stripped 0 bases from V and 0 bases from J, with 4 bases between. The CDR3 nucleotides read TGCGCCAGCAGCTTGGACGGCTCCTACGAGCAGTACTTC. This sequence encodes CASSLDGSYEQYF.

The chain couples TRBV7-9 to TRBJ1-5; D gene ambiguous. The CDR3 totals 12 residues. The germline V and J ends were trimmed by 1 base and 6 bases, with 4 bases remaining between them. Germline V gives CDR1 SEHNR, CDR2 FQNEAQ (reference sequence). The CDR3 spells CASSLGPQPQHF. The CDR3 DNA follows: TGTGCCAGCAGCTTAGGGCCTCAGCCCCAGCATTTT.

This clone was seen only once. J is TRBJ2-7 and V is TRBV19; 9 nucleotides agree with TRBD2. The CDR3 runs 15 residues. CDR1 is LNHDA, CDR2 SQIVND, per germline (reference sequence). J lost 0 bases, V lost 6 bases, and 6 bases had no gene match. CDR3 loop: CASRASGVISYEQYF. Here the CDR3 DNA reads TGTGCCAGTAGGGCTAGCGGGGTGATCTCCTACGAGCAGTACTTC.

V usage is TRBV27 and J usage is TRBJ1-1; TRBD1 might be the D (5 bases). CDR3 length: 15 residues. The V gene lost 6 bases and the J gene lost 0 bases, with 14 bases spanning the gap. The germline gives CDR1 MNHEY, CDR2 SMNVEV (reference sequence). CDR3 coding DNA: TGTGCCAGCAGCCGGGGGGGAGTCGTGAACACTGAAGCTTTCTTT. It codes for CASSRGGVVNTEAFF.

The CDR3 region is CATSREGTTPKTQYF. The DNA of the CDR3 is TGTGCCACCAGCAGAGAAGGGACTACCCCCAAGACCCAGTACTTC. The chain uses TRBV15 and TRBJ2-5, with TRBD2 matching over 7 bases. CDR3 length equals 15 residues. Unmatched junction bases numbered 7, after V lost 0 bases and J lost 6 bases. CDR1 and CDR2 (germline): LNHNV, YYDKDF (reference sequence).

The genes are TRBV5-1 and TRBJ1-1, with TRBD1 as a possible D gene (6 bases). The CDR3 length is 18 residues. Germline V gives CDR1 SGHRS, CDR2 YFSETQ. Trimming cost V 0 bases and J 4 bases, with 22 bases left between them. The CDR3 region has the DNA TGCGCCAGCAGCTTGGACGGGGGGCAGGATAGGTCGGGCACTGAAGCTTTCTTT. This gives the protein CASSLDGGQDRSGTEAFF.

The chain joins TRBV4-1 to TRBJ2-1; a possible D gene is TRBD1 (5 bases). Germline V gene lookup returns CDR1 MGHRA and CDR2 YSYEKL. Trimming removed 2 bases at V and 6 bases at J, with 14 bases between. This CDR3 is built from 15 residues. The CDR3 nucleotides are TGCGCCAGCAGCCAAAGGGAAGGGGCCGGCAATGAGCAGTTCTTC. Its protein product is CASSQREGAGNEQFF.

This clone has only a few counts. V gene TRBV5-1 combines with J gene TRBJ2-1; 13 bases are a match to TRBD2. There are 17 residues in the CDR3. The ends lost 0 bases at V and 3 bases at J; junction bases unmatched: 3. Per germline, CDR1 SGHRS and CDR2 YFSETQ. The CDR3 sequence: CASSLGLAGGLYNEQFF. For the CDR3, the DNA is TGCGCCAGCAGCTTGGGACTAGCGGGGGGTCTCTACAATGAGCAGTTCTTC.

The chain combines TRBV27 with TRBJ1-6; D ambiguous. The CDR3 contains 14 residues. Germline loops: CDR1 MNHEY, CDR2 SMNVEV (reference sequence). V lost 5 bases and J lost 7, with 12 bases in between. The CDR3 DNA is TGTGCCAGCAGTCCGTTCCCGGAGAATTCACCCCTCCACTTT. This translates into CASSPFPENSPLHF.

This clone showed up just once. The rearrangement uses TRBV7-2 and TRBJ1-2; the match to TRBD1 covers 8 bases. Looked up from germline, CDR1 is SGHTA and CDR2 is FQGNSA. CDR3 length: 15 residues. Trimming at V came to 6 bases and at J to 3 bases, leaving 9 bases not matched to a gene. The CDR3 DNA is TGTGCCAGCAGTAAGAACCAGGGGGCTCACTATGGCTACACCTTC. As protein: CASSKNQGAHYGYTF.

This chain joins TRBV9 and TRBJ2-1, with TRBD1 identical over 7 bases. This CDR3 is built from 15 residues. The junction had 4 bases not matched to a gene; V was cut back by 4 bases and J by 0 bases. Germline-derived CDR1 and CDR2 are SGDLS and YYNGEE. The DNA for the CDR3 is TGTGCCAGCAGCCAACAGGGGATCTCCTACAATGAGCAGTTCTTC. It specifies CASSQQGISYNEQFF.

The table lists this clone with a count of one. In the same sample, other DNA sequences code for this CDR3. The rearrangement joins TRBV7-6 to TRBJ1-1, with 7 bases aligning to TRBD1. The V and J ends lost 11 bases and 1 base, in that order; junction bases with no gene match: 7. CDR3 length equals 13 residues. Germline CDR1 SGHVS, CDR2 FNYEAQ. As DNA, the CDR3 is TGTGCCTCATCAGGGGGGTCGAACACTGAAGCTTTCTTT. Translation: CASSGGSNTEAFF.

The gene calls are TRBV28 and TRBJ2-7; 10 bases map to TRBD2. Germline lookup yields CDR1 MDHEN and CDR2 SYDVKM. J was trimmed by 9 bases and V by 5 bases; bases with no gene match: 10. The CDR3 runs 14 residues. The CDR3 nucleotides read TGTGCCAGCAGTAGCCCAGCGGGGGGGCCGAGGCAGTACTTC. It encodes CASSSPAGGPRQYF.

The chain is built from TRBV30 and TRBJ1-1; 9 bases align to TRBD1. The CDR3 covers 15 residues. Trimming at V came to 4 bases and at J to 7 bases, leaving 13 bases not matched to a gene. Germline CDR1 is GTSNPN and CDR2 is SVGIG (reference sequence). Written as DNA, the CDR3 is TGTGCCTGGATTCCTTCCCCGGACAGGGGATTTGAAGCTTTCTTT. This sequence encodes CAWIPSPDRGFEAFF.

The rearrangement links TRBV6-1 to TRBJ1-2; tentatively, D is TRBD1 (6 bases). This CDR3 comprises 13 residues. The germline V and J ends were trimmed by 6 bases and 6 bases, with 14 bases remaining between them. Germline V gives CDR1 MNHNS, CDR2 SASEGT. CDR3 sequence reads: CASSRGEEDGYTF. The CDR3 bases are TGTGCCAGCAGCAGGGGTGAGGAAGATGGCTACACCTTC.

This clone was observed a few times. This sequence joins TRBV18 and TRBJ2-7; 7 bases line up with TRBD2. CDR1 and CDR2 from the germline V gene are KGHSH and LQKENI. The junction had 9 bases not matched to a gene; V was cut back by 3 bases and J by 4 bases. CDR3 length: 15 residues. The CDR3: CASSPGIKRDYEQYF. Written as DNA, the CDR3 is TGTGCCAGCTCACCCGGAATCAAGCGGGATTACGAGCAGTACTTC.

This rearrangement joins TRBV9 to TRBJ2-2, with D tentatively TRBD1 (6 bases). Per germline, CDR1 SGDLS and CDR2 YYNGEE. V lost 0 bases and J 2 bases, leaving 11 bases between the germline ends. The CDR3 is 16 residues long. The CDR3 spells CASSVGWGPNTGELFF. The CDR3 nucleotides are TGTGCCAGCAGCGTAGGGTGGGGGCCCAACACCGGGGAGCTGTTTTTT.

This clone was observed a single time. The V and J genes are TRBV27 and TRBJ1-5; 8 positions agree with TRBD1. The CDR3 is made up of 15 amino acids. Germline V gene data show CDR1 as MNHEY and CDR2 as SMNVEV (reference sequence). Unmatched junction bases numbered 9, after V lost 6 bases and J lost 5 bases. The CDR3 loop is CASSLTGAGDQPQHF. Here the CDR3 DNA reads TGTGCCAGCAGCCTGACAGGGGCCGGGGATCAGCCCCAGCATTTT.

The V and J genes are TRBV6-5 and TRBJ1-1, with unresolved D. Germline V CDR1 and CDR2: MNHEY, SVGAGI. The CDR3 consists of 14 residues. V lost 5 bases, J lost 1 base, and 11 bases lay in between. CDR3 amino acids: CASSISRQNTEAFF. In DNA form, the CDR3 reads TGTGCCAGCAGTATTTCCCGACAGAACACTGAAGCTTTCTTT.

The chain couples TRBV7-3 to TRBJ2-3; D gene unclear. The CDR3 extends over 14 amino acids. The V end was cut by 5 bases, the J end by 2 bases, with 11 bases between. Germline V lookup: CDR1 SGHTA, CDR2 FQGTGA. CDR3 DNA sequence: TGTGCCAGCAGCCAAGACTCTTACACAGATACGCAGTATTTT. Translation: CASSQDSYTDTQYF.

The chain links TRBV19 to TRBJ1-5; possible D gene TRBD1, 5 bases. The CDR3 spans 15 residues. Trimming took 3 bases from V and 5 from J, leaving 14 bases between them. Germline CDR1 is LNHDA and CDR2 is SQIVND (reference sequence). For the CDR3, the DNA is TGTGCCAGTAGTATGGTAACAGGCCAATATCAGCCCCAGCATTTT. Protein: CASSMVTGQYQPQHF.

This chain uses TRBV7-6 with TRBJ1-4; 7 bases are shared with TRBD1. The germline V gene encodes CDR1 SGHVS and CDR2 FNYEAQ. The CDR3 totals 14 residues. V gave up 5 bases and J gave up 5 bases; unmatched junction bases: 5. As DNA, the CDR3 is TGTGCCAGCAGCCAGGGACAGCGGAATGAAAAACTGTTTTTT. The encoded protein is CASSQGQRNEKLFF.